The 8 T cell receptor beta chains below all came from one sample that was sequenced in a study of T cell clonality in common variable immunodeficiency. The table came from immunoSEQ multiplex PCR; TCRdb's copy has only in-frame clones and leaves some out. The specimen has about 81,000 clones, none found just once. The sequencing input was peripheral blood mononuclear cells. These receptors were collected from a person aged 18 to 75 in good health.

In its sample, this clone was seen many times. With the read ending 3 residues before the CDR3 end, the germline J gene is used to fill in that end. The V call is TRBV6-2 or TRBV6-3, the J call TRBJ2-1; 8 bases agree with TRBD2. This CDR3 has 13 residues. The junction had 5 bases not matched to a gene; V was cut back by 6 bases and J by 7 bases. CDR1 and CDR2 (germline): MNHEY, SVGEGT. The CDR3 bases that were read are TGTGCCAGCAGCCGGACTAGCTTGAATGAG. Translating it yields CASSRTSLNE. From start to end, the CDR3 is CASSRTSLNEQFF.

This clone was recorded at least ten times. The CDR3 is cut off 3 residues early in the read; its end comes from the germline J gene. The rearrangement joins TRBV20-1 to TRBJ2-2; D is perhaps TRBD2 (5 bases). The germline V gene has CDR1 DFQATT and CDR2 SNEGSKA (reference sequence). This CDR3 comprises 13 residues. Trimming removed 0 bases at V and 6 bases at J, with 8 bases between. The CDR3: CSARDYGAGELFF. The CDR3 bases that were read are TGCAGTGCTAGAGATTACGGGGCCGGGGAG.

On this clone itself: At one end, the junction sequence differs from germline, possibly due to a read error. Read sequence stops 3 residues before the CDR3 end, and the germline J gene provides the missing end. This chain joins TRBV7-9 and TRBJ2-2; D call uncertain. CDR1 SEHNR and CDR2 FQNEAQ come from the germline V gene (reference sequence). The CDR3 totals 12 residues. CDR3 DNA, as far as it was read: TGTTCCAGCAGCTTCAATTCCGGGGAG. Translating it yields CSSSFNSGE. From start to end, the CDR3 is CSSSFNSGELFF. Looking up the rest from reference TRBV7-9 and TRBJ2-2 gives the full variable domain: DTGVSQNPRHKITKRGQNVTFRCDPISEHNRLYWYRQTLGQGPEFLTYFQNEAQLEKSRLLSDRFSAERPKGSFSTLEIQRTEQGDSAMYLCSSSFNSGELFFGEGSRLTVL.

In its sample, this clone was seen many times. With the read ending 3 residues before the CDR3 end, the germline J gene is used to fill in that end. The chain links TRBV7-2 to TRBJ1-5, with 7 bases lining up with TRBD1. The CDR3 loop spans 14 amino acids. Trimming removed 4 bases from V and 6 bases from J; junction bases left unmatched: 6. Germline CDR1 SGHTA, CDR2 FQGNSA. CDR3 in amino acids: CASSSTGPFQPQHF. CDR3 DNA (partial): TGTGCCAGCAGCTCGACAGGGCCTTTTCAGCCC.

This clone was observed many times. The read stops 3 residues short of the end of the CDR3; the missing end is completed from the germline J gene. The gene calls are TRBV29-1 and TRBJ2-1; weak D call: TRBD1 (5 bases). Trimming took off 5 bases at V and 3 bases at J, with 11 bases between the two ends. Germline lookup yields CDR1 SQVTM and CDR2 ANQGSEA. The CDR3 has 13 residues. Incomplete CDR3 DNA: TGCAGCGTTCTTGGGGCAGACTACAATGAG. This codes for CSVLGADYNE. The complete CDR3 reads CSVLGADYNEQFF.

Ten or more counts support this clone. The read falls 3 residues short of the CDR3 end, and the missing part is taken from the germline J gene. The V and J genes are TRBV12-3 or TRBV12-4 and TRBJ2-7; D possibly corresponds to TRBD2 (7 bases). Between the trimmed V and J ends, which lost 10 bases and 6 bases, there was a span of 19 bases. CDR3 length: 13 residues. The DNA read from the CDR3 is TGTGCCACCTGGGGGGGGCGCCCCGGCGAG. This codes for CATWGGRPGE. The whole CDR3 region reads CATWGGRPGEQYF.

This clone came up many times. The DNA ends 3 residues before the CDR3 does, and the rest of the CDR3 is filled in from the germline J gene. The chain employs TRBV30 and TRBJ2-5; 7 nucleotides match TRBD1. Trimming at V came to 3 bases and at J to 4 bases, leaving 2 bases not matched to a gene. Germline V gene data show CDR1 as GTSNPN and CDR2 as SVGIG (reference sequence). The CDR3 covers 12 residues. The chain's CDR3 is CAWRTGRETQYF. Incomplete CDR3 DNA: TGTGCCTGGAGGACAGGGAGAGAGACC.

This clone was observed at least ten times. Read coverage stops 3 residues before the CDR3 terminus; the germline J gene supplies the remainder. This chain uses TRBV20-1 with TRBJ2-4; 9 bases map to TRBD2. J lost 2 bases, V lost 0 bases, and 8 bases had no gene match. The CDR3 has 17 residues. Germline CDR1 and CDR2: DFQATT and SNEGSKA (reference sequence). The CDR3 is CSARDASGVGTKNIQYF. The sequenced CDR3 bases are TGCAGTGCTAGAGATGCTAGCGGGGTCGGGACCAAAAACATT.